Below are 5 T cell receptor beta chains sequenced from a single sample in a study of cytotoxic CD8 clonotypes in ibrutinib-treated CLL. Libraries were prepared by immunoSEQ multiplex PCR; TCRdb keeps only in-frame clonotypes and omits some of them. The sample lists more than 60,000 clones, over 80% occurring once. The sequenced sample was PBMCs, obtained after 24 months of ibrutinib treatment. These receptor sequences come from a human donor with chronic lymphocytic leukemia.

The chain employs TRBV30 and TRBJ2-5; 7 positions agree with TRBD2. The V gene's germline CDR1 is GTSNPN and CDR2 SVGIG (reference sequence). The CDR3 is made up of 13 amino acids. J gave up 5 bases and V 3 bases, and 6 bases lay outside the gene matches. CDR3: CAWSGGIWETQYF. The DNA for the CDR3 is TGTGCCTGGAGCGGGGGGATTTGGGAGACCCAGTACTTC.

CDR3 bases: TGTGCCAGCAGCTTGACTAGCGGAGGGGACTACGAGCAGTACTTC. Translation: CASSLTSGGDYEQYF. The rearrangement links TRBV7-2 to TRBJ2-7, with 9 bases that match TRBD2. The germline gives CDR1 SGHTA, CDR2 FQGNSA. The CDR3 length is 15 residues. V was clipped by 3 bases and J by 3 bases; unmatched bases: 6.

This rearrangement joins TRBV2 to TRBJ2-5; possibly TRBD2 for D (6 bases). V dropped 5 bases and J dropped 5 bases, with 9 bases sitting between them. The CDR3 is 12 residues long. The germline gives CDR1 SNHLY, CDR2 FYNNEI. The CDR3 bases are TGTGCCAGCAGTCTTGCGGGGGAGACCCAGTACTTC. Amino acid sequence: CASSLAGETQYF.

V and J are TRBV13 and TRBJ2-1; D is undetermined. CDR3 length: 12 amino acids. Germline V CDR1 and CDR2: PRHDT, FYEKMQ (reference sequence). The ends were cut back, 0 bases at V and 9 bases at J, with 6 bases in the middle. DNA of the CDR3: TGTGCCAGCAGCTTAGGGCGGAGTGAGCAGTTCTTC. Amino acid sequence: CASSLGRSEQFF.

This chain uses TRBV4-1 with TRBJ1-1, with D unclear. The V gene's germline CDR1 is MGHRA and CDR2 YSYEKL. The CDR3 runs to 15 residues. V was shortened by 0 bases and J by 0 bases, with 8 bases between the two germline ends. CDR3 protein: CASSQDPGVNTEAFF. For the CDR3, the DNA is TGCGCCAGCAGCCAAGACCCCGGAGTGAACACTGAAGCTTTCTTT.